This is a list of T cell receptor beta chains from one sample in a study of blood T cell repertoires in COVID-19. The protocol was immunoSEQ multiplex PCR, while the TCRdb copy is restricted to in-frame clones and leaves out a portion. The sample has approximately 500,000 clones, roughly 90% seen once. Source material: PBMCs or T cells enriched from blood (not recorded which). The receptors shown here come from a woman in her thirties or forties who had recovered from COVID-19. The CDR3 runs from the conserved cysteine through the conserved F or W. The D gene is left open where the match is weak. Not all rows give a size; the values are once, few, many and, for expanded clones, a class.

clone_size	v_call	d_call	j_call	cdr3_aa	cdr3_nt
-	TRBV24-1	-	TRBJ2-7	CATSDPYTYEQYF	TGTGCCACCAGTGACCCGTATACCTACGAGCAGTACTTC
-	TRBV19	-	TRBJ1-1	CASSIVGRGGHTEAFF	TGTGCCAGTAGTATAGTTGGGAGGGGTGGGCACACTGAAGCTTTCTTT
few	TRBV6-2/TRBV6-3	TRBD1	TRBJ2-2	CASSYPTGTGIDTGELFF	TGTGCCAGCAGTTACCCAACGGGGACAGGGATCGACACCGGGGAGCTGTTTTTT
-	TRBV24-1	-	TRBJ2-5	CATSDGTGTVVTQYF	TGTGCCACCAGTGACGGCACAGGGACGGTGGTGACCCAGTACTTC
few	TRBV10-3	-	TRBJ2-5	CAISGTPGASQETQYF	TGTGCCATCAGTGGGACCCCAGGGGCATCCCAAGAGACCCAGTACTTC
-	TRBV11-2	TRBD2	TRBJ2-1	CASSLTLGGSGSPYNEQFF	TGTGCCAGCAGCTTAACCCTGGGTGGTAGCGGGTCACCCTACAATGAGCAGTTCTTC
-	TRBV30	-	TRBJ1-1	CAWSRGTEAFF	TGTGCCTGGAGTAGAGGCACTGAAGCTTTCTTT
-	TRBV12-3/TRBV12-4	-	TRBJ1-2	CASSFARAIGYTF	TGTGCCAGCAGTTTTGCCAGGGCCATTGGCTACACCTTC
-	TRBV4-2	-	TRBJ1-1	CASTRGGAVNTEAFF	TGTGCCAGCACCCGGGGAGGGGCGGTGAACACTGAAGCTTTCTTT
-	TRBV27	-	TRBJ1-1	CASSLQGWTEAFF	TGTGCCAGCAGTTTACAGGGTTGGACTGAAGCTTTCTTT
-	TRBV11-2	TRBD1	TRBJ1-2	CASSLAGRGPGYTF	TGTGCCAGCAGCTTAGCCGGCAGGGGGCCTGGCTACACCTTC
few	TRBV6-2/TRBV6-3	-	TRBJ2-3	CASSYRRGRGTDTQYF	TGTGCCAGCAGTTATCGCAGGGGAAGAGGCACAGATACGCAGTATTTT
-	TRBV6-2/TRBV6-3	TRBD2	TRBJ2-3	CASSRTSGKADTQYF	TGTGCCAGCAGTCGGACTAGCGGGAAGGCAGATACGCAGTATTTT
few	TRBV6-5	TRBD1	TRBJ1-2	CASTLGGSGYTF	TGTGCCAGCACGCTAGGGGGCTCTGGCTACACCTTC
-	TRBV18	-	TRBJ2-1	CASSPSSGFNEQFF	TGTGCCAGCTCACCCAGTTCAGGCTTCAATGAGCAGTTCTTC
-	TRBV2	-	TRBJ1-5	CASSEVSLGMSNQPQHF	TGTGCCAGCAGTGAAGTGTCACTCGGGATGAGCAATCAGCCCCAGCATTTT
-	TRBV7-2	-	TRBJ1-4	CASSLTGATNEKLFF	TGTGCCAGCAGCTTAACAGGTGCAACTAATGAAAAACTGTTTTTT
-	TRBV30	TRBD1	TRBJ2-7	CAWSRRTGLSYEQYF	TGTGCCTGGAGCAGAAGGACAGGGCTCTCCTACGAGCAGTACTTC
few	TRBV28	-	TRBJ2-7	CASSSGQGGEQYF	TGTGCCAGCAGTTCGGGACAAGGAGGCGAGCAGTACTTC
-	TRBV18	TRBD1	TRBJ1-2	CASSPLGQGADNYGYTF	TGTGCCAGCTCGCCTCTGGGACAGGGGGCGGATAACTATGGCTACACCTTC
many	TRBV4-3	-	TRBJ2-2	CASSQDWNTGELFF	TGCGCCAGCAGCCAGGACTGGAACACCGGGGAGCTGTTTTTT
once	TRBV28	TRBD1	TRBJ1-2	CASQSQGANYGYTF	TGTGCCAGCCAGTCTCAGGGGGCTAACTATGGCTACACCTTC
-	TRBV4-3	-	TRBJ1-5	CASSQGEDQPQHF	TGCGCCAGCAGCCAAGGAGAGGATCAGCCCCAGCATTTT
once	TRBV3-1/TRBV3-2	-	TRBJ2-7	CASSQEGTGTYEQYF	TGTGCCAGCAGCCAGGAAGGGACTGGCACATACGAGCAGTACTTC
once	TRBV6-5	-	TRBJ1-4	CASTGGEKLFF	TGTGCCAGCACCGGGGGGGAAAAACTGTTTTTT
-	TRBV11-2	TRBD1	TRBJ2-7	CASSLGTGSSYEQYF	TGTGCCAGCAGCTTAGGGACAGGGAGCTCCTACGAGCAGTACTTC
-	TRBV10-3	TRBD2	TRBJ2-4	CAIGRERDIQYF	TGTGCCATCGGGCGGGAGAGGGACATTCAGTACTTC
-	TRBV20-1	-	TRBJ1-1	CSASVRVNTEAFF	TGCAGTGCTAGTGTCAGGGTGAACACTGAAGCTTTCTTT
once	TRBV10-3	-	TRBJ2-7	CAISPQGSYEQYF	TGTGCCATCTCCCCCCAGGGCTCCTACGAGCAGTACTTC
-	TRBV5-1	TRBD2	TRBJ2-1	CASSLDSREGGEQFF	TGCGCCAGCAGCTTGGATTCGCGGGAGGGCGGTGAGCAGTTCTTC
-	TRBV7-2	-	TRBJ2-2	CASRSKNTGELFF	TGTGCCAGCAGGTCAAAGAACACCGGGGAGCTGTTTTTT
-	TRBV5-4	TRBD1	TRBJ2-7	CASSLAGTGGYEQYF	TGTGCCAGCAGCTTGGCCGGGACAGGTGGGTACGAGCAGTACTTC
-	TRBV5-4	-	TRBJ2-7	CASSLTGDSYEQYF	TGTGCCAGCAGCCTGACAGGTGATTCCTACGAGCAGTACTTC
-	TRBV19	TRBD1	TRBJ1-5	CASRGQGVNLNQPQHF	TGTGCCAGTAGGGGACAGGGCGTCAACCTGAATCAGCCCCAGCATTTT
-	TRBV2	-	TRBJ1-1	CASNGGRGNMNTEAFF	TGTGCCAGCAATGGGGGGAGGGGTAATATGAACACTGAAGCTTTCTTT
few	TRBV10-3	-	TRBJ1-2	CAISAPARDGYTF	TGTGCCATCAGTGCCCCTGCCCGGGATGGCTACACCTTC
-	TRBV10-1	-	TRBJ2-3	CASSDGGSTDTQYF	TGCGCCAGCAGTGACGGGGGAAGCACAGATACGCAGTATTTT
-	TRBV11-3	-	TRBJ1-4	CASSPTRGVEKLFF	TGTGCCAGCAGCCCTACCCGGGGGGTGGAAAAACTGTTTTTT
-	TRBV19	TRBD1	TRBJ2-1	CASSSGTGGTYNEQFF	TGTGCCAGTAGTTCCGGGACAGGGGGAACCTACAATGAGCAGTTCTTC
-	TRBV4-1	-	TRBJ2-3	CASSQAGRATDTQYF	TGCGCCAGCAGCCAAGCCGGCAGGGCGACAGATACGCAGTATTTT
-	TRBV15	TRBD1	TRBJ2-4	CATSRGRQGMGKNIQYF	TGTGCCACCAGCAGAGGTCGACAGGGTATGGGCAAAAACATTCAGTACTTC
few	TRBV19	TRBD1	TRBJ1-4	CASSAGAGTGNEKLFF	TGTGCCAGTAGTGCAGGGGCCGGGACAGGTAATGAAAAACTGTTTTTT
once	TRBV5-1	TRBD1	TRBJ1-1	CASSPGTGPNTEAFF	TGCGCCAGCAGCCCTGGGACAGGGCCGAACACTGAAGCTTTCTTT
-	TRBV25-1	TRBD1	TRBJ1-2	CASSGTGINYGYTF	TGTGCCAGCAGTGGGACAGGGATTAACTATGGCTACACCTTC
-	TRBV3-1/TRBV3-2	TRBD2	TRBJ2-3	CASGTSGTDTQYF	TGTGCCAGCGGGACTAGCGGCACAGATACGCAGTATTTT
-	TRBV18	-	TRBJ2-1	CASSPRLPSSYNEQFF	TGTGCCAGCTCACCGCGGCTTCCGAGCTCCTACAATGAGCAGTTCTTC
-	TRBV10-3	TRBD1	TRBJ1-6	CAISGIGTGGNTYNSPLHF	TGTGCCATCAGTGGAATAGGGACAGGGGGAAACACCTATAATTCACCCCTCCACTTT
few	TRBV6-2/TRBV6-3	-	TRBJ2-1	CASSYFSTGYNEQFF	TGTGCCAGCAGTTACTTCTCGACAGGATACAATGAGCAGTTCTTC